This T cell receptor (beta chain) is drawn from a study of T cell responses to AZD1222 COVID-19 vaccine. Only in-frame clones appear in the TCRdb table, and some are missing; sequencing was by immunoSEQ multiplex PCR. This sample has some 280,000 clones, with 90% to 95% found just once. The CDR3 extends over 18 amino acids. Trimming cost V 0 bases and J 0 bases; bases outside gene matches: 2. Germline lookup yields CDR1 SGHNT and CDR2 YYREEE (reference sequence). As regards this clone: Its antigen is unknown.

Study findings and constraints: Reports say nearly half of spike-specific TCRs go after unmutated variant regions. Every sample of the repertoires postdated the peak T cell response. Donors, mostly white British, included more females; clonal diversity was possibly underestimated.

This specimen consisted of peripheral blood, obtained 28 days after the second AZD1222 dose. The rearrangement links TRBV5-4 to TRBJ2-1; TRBD2 agrees at 14 bases. The source is an adult who received the AZD1222 COVID-19 vaccine. This chain's CDR3 is CASSLGTSGRSSYNEQFF. CDR3 bases: TGTGCCAGCAGCTTGGGGACTAGCGGGAGGAGCTCCTACAATGAGCAGTTCTTC. The full variable domain, its missing parts supplied by reference TRBV5-4 and TRBJ2-1, is ETGVTQSPTHLIKTRGQQVTLRCSSQSGHNTVSWYQQALGQGPQFIFQYYREEENGRGNFPPRFSGLQFPNYSSELNVNALELDDSALYLCASSLGTSGRSSYNEQFFGPGTRLTVL.